The rows below give T cell receptor beta chains drawn from one sample of a study of shared clonotypes between healthy human individuals. This table comes from immunoSEQ multiplex PCR, and its TCRdb copy is limited to in-frame clones, with some not included. Of hundreds of thousands of clones in the sample, around 96% were seen once. Sequenced sample: naive CD8+ T cells sorted from blood. Receptor source: a young woman in good health. The CDR3 runs from the conserved cysteine through the conserved F or W.

v_gene: TRBV14
len: 17
CDR3aa: CASSPGGGHVDTGELFF

v_gene: TRBV7-9
len: 12
CDR3aa: CASSLGRAEQFF

v_gene: TRBV6-1
len: 11
CDR3aa: CAIGDHNEQFF

v_gene: TRBV27
len: 13
CDR3aa: CASSLLGAGEQYF

v_gene: TRBV11-2
len: 11
CDR3aa: CASSFAHEQYF

v_gene: TRBV5-4
len: 16
CDR3aa: CASSYLTGGSSYEQYF

v_gene: TRBV5-1
len: 12
CDR3aa: CASRDSEYEQYF

v_gene: TRBV28
len: 14
CDR3aa: CASSRDRGRETQYF

v_gene: TRBV28
len: 13
CDR3aa: CASRSLEGDTQYF

v_gene: TRBV7-9
len: 19
CDR3aa: CASSLGPPVGGSSYNEQFF

v_gene: TRBV13
len: 14
CDR3aa: CASSGLWRSPEAFF

v_gene: TRBV10-2
len: 12
CDR3aa: CASSDRSYEQYF

v_gene: TRBV7-6
len: 16
CDR3aa: CASSSIGTGATGELFF

v_gene: TRBV5-4
len: 11
CDR3aa: CASSSIYEQYF

v_gene: TRBV28
len: 14
CDR3aa: CASSYTRGSEKLFF

v_gene: TRBV28
len: 15
CDR3aa: CASSLEAGGGETQYF

v_gene: TRBV29-1
len: 13
CDR3aa: CSVEPGGTYEQYF

v_gene: TRBV27
len: 13
CDR3aa: CASSLFQEETQYF

v_gene: TRBV11-2
len: 13
CDR3aa: CASSLDWNYGYTF